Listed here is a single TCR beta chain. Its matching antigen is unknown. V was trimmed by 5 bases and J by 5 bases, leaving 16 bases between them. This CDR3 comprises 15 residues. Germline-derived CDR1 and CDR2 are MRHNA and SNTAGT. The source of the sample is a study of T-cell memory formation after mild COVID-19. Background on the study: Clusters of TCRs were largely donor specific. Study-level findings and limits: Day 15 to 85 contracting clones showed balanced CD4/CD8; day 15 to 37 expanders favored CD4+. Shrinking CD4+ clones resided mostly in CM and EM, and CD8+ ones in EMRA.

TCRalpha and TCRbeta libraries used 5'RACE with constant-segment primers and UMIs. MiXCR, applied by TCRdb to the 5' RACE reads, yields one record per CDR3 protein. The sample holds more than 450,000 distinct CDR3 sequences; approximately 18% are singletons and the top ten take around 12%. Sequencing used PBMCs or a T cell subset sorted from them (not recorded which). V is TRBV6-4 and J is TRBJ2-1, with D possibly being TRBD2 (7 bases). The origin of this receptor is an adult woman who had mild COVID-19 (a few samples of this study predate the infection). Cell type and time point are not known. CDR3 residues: CASSLWGGRNNEQFF. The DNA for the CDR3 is TGTGCCAGCAGTTTATGGGGGGGCCGGAACAATGAGCAGTTCTTC.